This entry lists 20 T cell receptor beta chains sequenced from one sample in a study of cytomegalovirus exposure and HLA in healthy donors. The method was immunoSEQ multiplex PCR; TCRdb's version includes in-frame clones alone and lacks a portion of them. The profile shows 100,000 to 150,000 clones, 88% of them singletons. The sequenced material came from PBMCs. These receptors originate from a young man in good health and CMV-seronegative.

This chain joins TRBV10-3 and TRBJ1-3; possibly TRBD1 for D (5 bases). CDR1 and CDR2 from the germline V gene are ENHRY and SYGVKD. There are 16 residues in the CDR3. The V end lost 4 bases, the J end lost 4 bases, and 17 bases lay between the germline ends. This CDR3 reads CAISGGRVSAGNTIYF. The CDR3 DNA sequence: TGTGCCATCAGTGGAGGCAGGGTCAGCGCAGGAAACACCATATATTTT.

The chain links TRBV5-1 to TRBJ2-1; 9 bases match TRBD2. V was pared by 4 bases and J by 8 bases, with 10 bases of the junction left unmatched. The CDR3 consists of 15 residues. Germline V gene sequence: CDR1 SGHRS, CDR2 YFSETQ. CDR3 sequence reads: CASSERAGGKDEQFF. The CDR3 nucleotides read TGCGCCAGCAGCGAAAGAGCGGGAGGTAAGGATGAGCAGTTCTTC.

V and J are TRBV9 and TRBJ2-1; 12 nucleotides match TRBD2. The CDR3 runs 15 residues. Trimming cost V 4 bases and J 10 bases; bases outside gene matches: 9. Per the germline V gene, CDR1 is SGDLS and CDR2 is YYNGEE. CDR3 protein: CASSLRLAGVQEQFF. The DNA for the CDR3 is TGTGCCAGCAGCTTACGACTAGCGGGAGTACAGGAGCAGTTCTTC.

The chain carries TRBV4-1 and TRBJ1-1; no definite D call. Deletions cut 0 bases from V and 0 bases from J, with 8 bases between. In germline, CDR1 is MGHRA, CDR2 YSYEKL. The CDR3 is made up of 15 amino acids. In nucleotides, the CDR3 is TGCGCCAGCAGCCAAGAGGAACAGTTGAACACTGAAGCTTTCTTT. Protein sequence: CASSQEEQLNTEAFF.

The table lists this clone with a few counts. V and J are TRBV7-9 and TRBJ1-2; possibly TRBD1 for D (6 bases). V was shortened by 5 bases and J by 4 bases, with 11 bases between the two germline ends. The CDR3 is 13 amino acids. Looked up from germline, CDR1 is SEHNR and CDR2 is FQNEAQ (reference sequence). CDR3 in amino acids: CASSTGFIYGYTF. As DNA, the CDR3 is TGTGCCAGCAGCACAGGGTTCATCTATGGCTACACCTTC.

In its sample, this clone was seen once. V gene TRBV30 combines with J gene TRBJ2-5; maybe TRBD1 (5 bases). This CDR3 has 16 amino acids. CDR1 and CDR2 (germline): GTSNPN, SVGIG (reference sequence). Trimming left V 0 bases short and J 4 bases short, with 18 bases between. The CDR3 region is CAWSVGLQVIGETQYF. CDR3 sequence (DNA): TGTGCCTGGAGTGTAGGGTTACAGGTCATTGGAGAGACCCAGTACTTC.

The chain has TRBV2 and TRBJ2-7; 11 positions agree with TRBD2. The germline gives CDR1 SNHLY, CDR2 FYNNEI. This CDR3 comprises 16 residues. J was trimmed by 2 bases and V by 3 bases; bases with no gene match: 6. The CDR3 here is CASSDLAGGPPYEQYF. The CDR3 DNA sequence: TGTGCCAGCAGTGATCTAGCGGGAGGCCCACCCTACGAGCAGTACTTC.

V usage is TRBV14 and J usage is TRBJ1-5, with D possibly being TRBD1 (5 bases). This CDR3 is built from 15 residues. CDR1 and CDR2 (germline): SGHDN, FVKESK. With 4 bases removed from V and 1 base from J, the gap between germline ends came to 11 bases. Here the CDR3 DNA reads TGTGCCAGCAGCCTGGGGGGAGGGAGCAATCAGCCCCAGCATTTT. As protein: CASSLGGGSNQPQHF.

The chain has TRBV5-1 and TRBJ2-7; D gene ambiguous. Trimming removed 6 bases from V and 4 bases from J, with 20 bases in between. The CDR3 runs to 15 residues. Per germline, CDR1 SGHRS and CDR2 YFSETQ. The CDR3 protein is CASTSDGSAPYEQYF. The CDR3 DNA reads TGCGCCAGCACCTCCGACGGGTCTGCCCCTTACGAGCAGTACTTC.

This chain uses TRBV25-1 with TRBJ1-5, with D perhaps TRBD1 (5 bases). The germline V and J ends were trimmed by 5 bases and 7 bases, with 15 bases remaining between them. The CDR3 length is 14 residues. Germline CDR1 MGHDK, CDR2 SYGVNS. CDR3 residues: CASSPSGGFQPQHF. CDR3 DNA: TGTGCCAGCAGTCCATCTGGGGGGTTCCAGCCCCAGCATTTT.

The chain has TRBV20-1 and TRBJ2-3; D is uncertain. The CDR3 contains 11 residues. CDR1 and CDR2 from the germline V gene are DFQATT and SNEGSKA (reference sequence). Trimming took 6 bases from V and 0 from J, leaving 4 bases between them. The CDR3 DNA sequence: TGCAGTGCCCCTAGCACAGATACGCAGTATTTT. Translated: CSAPSTDTQYF.

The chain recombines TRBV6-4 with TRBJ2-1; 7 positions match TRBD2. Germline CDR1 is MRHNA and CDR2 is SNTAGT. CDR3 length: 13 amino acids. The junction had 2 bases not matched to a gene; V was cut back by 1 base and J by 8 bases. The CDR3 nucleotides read TGTGCCAGCAGTGACTTGGCGGGAGATGAGCAGTTCTTC. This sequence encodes CASSDLAGDEQFF.

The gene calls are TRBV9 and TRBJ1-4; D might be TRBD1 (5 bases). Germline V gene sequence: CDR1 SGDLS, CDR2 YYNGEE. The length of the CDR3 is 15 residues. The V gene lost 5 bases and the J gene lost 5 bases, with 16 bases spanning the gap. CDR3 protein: CASSARVGGNEKLFF. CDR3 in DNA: TGTGCCAGCAGTGCGAGGGTCGGGGGAAATGAAAAACTGTTTTTT.

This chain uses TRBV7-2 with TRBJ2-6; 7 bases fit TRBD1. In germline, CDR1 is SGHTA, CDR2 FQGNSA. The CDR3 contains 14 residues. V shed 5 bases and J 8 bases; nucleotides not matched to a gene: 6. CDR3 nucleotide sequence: TGTGCCAGCAGCCGCACAGGGGATACCAACGTCCTGACTTTC. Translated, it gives CASSRTGDTNVLTF.

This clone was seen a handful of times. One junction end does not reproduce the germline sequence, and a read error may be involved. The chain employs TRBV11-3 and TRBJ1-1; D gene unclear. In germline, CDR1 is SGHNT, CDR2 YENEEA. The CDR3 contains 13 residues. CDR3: CASSLERNTEAFF. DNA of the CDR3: TGTGCCAGCAGCCTAGAGAGGAACACTGAAGCTTTCTTT.

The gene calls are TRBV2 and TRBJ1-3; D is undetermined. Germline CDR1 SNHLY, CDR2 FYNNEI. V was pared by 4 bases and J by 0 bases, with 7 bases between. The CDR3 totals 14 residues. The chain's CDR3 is CASSVRGSGNTIYF. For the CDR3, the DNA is TGTGCCAGCAGTGTCCGGGGCTCTGGAAACACCATATATTTT.

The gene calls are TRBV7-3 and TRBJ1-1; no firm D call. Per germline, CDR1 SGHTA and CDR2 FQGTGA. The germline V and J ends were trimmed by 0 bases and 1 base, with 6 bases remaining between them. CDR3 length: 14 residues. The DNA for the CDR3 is TGTGCCAGCAGCTTAACAGGAGAGAACACTGAAGCTTTCTTT. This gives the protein CASSLTGENTEAFF. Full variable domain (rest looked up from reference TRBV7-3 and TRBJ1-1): GAGVSQTPSNKVTEKGKYVELRCDPISGHTALYWYRQSLGQGPEFLIYFQGTGAADDSGLPNDRFFAVRPEGSVSTLKIQRTERGDSAVYLCASSLTGENTEAFFGQGTRLTVV.

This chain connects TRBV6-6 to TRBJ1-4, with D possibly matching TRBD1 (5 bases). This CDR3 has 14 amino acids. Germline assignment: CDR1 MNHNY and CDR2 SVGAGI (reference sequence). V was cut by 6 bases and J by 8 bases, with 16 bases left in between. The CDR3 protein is CASRSTAGGEKLFF. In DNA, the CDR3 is TGTGCCAGCAGATCTACTGCCGGGGGGGAAAAACTGTTTTTT.

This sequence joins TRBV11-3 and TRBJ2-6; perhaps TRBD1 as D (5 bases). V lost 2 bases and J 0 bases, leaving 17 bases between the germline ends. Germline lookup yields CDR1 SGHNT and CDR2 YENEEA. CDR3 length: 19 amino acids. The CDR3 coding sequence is TGTGCCAGCAGCTTAAATAGGGGCAGGTCAGGCTCTGGGGCCAACGTCCTGACTTTC. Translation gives CASSLNRGRSGSGANVLTF.

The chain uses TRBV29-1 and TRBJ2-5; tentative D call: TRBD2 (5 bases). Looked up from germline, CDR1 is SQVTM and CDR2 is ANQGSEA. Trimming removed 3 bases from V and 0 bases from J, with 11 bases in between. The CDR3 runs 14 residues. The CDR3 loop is CSVEGFGDQETQYF. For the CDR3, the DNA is TGCAGCGTTGAGGGTTTCGGGGACCAAGAGACCCAGTACTTC.